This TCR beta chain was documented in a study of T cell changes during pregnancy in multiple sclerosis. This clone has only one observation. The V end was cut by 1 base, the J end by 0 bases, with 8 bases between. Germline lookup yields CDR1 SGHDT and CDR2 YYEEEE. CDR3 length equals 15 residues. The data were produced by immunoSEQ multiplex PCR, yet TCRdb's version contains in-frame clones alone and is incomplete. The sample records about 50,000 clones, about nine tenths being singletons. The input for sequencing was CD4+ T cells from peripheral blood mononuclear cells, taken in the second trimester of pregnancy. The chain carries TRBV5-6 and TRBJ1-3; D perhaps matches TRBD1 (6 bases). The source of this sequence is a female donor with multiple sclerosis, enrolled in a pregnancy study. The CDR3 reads CASSLRGYSGNTIYF. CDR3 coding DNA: TGTGCCAGCAGCTTGAGGGGGTACTCTGGAAACACCATATATTTT.